These 8 T cell receptor beta chains came from one sample sequenced in a study of CD8+CD57+ T cells in acquired aplastic anemia. Both TCR beta VDJ combination and CDR3 sequence profiling were carried out. Genomic DNA was the template for this profiling. TCRdb redid the calling of the reads with MiXCR, one entry per CDR3 protein. This table holds about 220,000 distinct CDR3 sequences, approximately 35% found once. The sequenced material came from sorted CD4+, CD8+, or CD8+CD57+ T cells (not recorded which) from PBMCs. The receptor source for this set is a human donor in good health, serving as a control.

This clonotype was seen many times. The chain joins TRBV2 to TRBJ2-1; perhaps TRBD2 as D (7 bases). The germline CDR1 and CDR2 sequences are SNHLY and FYNNEI. The V end was cut by 3 bases, the J end by 5 bases, with 20 bases between. This CDR3 has 17 residues. The CDR3 protein is CASSDLGPGGRHNEQFF. In DNA, the CDR3 is TGTGCCAGCAGTGACTTGGGCCCGGGGGGCCGCCACAATGAGCAGTTCTTC.

The V and J genes are TRBV7-2 and TRBJ2-7; possibly TRBD1 for D (6 bases). V lost 4 bases, J lost 7 bases, and 11 bases lay in between. Germline lookup yields CDR1 SGHTA and CDR2 FQGNSA. This CDR3 contains 12 residues. The DNA for the CDR3 is TGTGCCAGCAGCTGGGGGACATCTGAGCAGTACTTC. Its protein product is CASSWGTSEQYF.

This chain uses TRBV5-4 with TRBJ2-7; D gene ambiguous. CDR3 size: 13 residues. Between the trimmed V and J ends, which lost 2 bases and 5 bases, there was a span of 11 bases. The V gene's germline CDR1 is SGHNT and CDR2 YYREEE (reference sequence). CDR3 residues: CASSFLEWDEQYF. CDR3 DNA sequence: TGTGCCAGCAGCTTTTTGGAGTGGGACGAGCAGTACTTC.

Notes on this clonotype: This may stem from a read error, because a much larger clone lies one nucleotide away. The V and J genes are TRBV7-3 and TRBJ2-1; unclear D gene. The CDR3 length is 13 residues. With 8 bases removed from V and 10 bases from J, the gap between germline ends came to 18 bases. The germline V gene encodes CDR1 SGHTA and CDR2 FQGTGA. This chain's CDR3 is CASGPAPPREQFF. The CDR3 nucleotides are TGTGCCAGCGGCCCGGCGCCGCCAAGAGAGCAGTTCTTC.

The V call is TRBV7-6, the J call TRBJ1-2; TRBD1 agrees at 8 bases. CDR3 size: 15 residues. The V gene end was trimmed by 5 bases and the J gene end by 1 base; junction bases not matched to a gene: 6. From germline, CDR1 is SGHVS and CDR2 FNYEAQ. As DNA, the CDR3 is TGTGCCAGCAGCCGGACAGGGACAGTTAACTATGGCTACACCTTC. Translating it yields CASSRTGTVNYGYTF.

The chain employs TRBV3-1 and TRBJ2-7; TRBD1 might be the D (6 bases). The CDR3 is made up of 13 amino acids. The V gene's germline CDR1 is LGHDT and CDR2 YNNKEL (reference sequence). V gave up 3 bases and J gave up 3 bases, with 9 bases separating them. CDR3 sequence (DNA): TGTGCCAGCAGCCATCGACAGGTCTACGAGCAGTACTTC. Translation gives CASSHRQVYEQYF.

This clonotype came up a few times. J is TRBJ2-6 and V is TRBV6-2 or TRBV6-3, with 7 bases identical to TRBD1. The CDR3 totals 19 residues. From germline, CDR1 is MNHEY and CDR2 SVGEGT. Losses at the gene ends were 2 bases for V and 2 bases for J; bases not matched to a gene: 12. CDR3 sequence (DNA): TGTGCCAGCAGTTACCGTACCGGTAGGGGGCCTGCTGGGGCCAACGTCCTGACTTTC. Protein sequence: CASSYRTGRGPAGANVLTF.

This clonotype showed up many times. The chain carries TRBV20-1 and TRBJ1-1, with D tentatively TRBD1 (5 bases). V lost 6 bases and J lost 1, with 12 bases in between. The CDR3 consists of 13 residues. Germline loops: CDR1 DFQATT, CDR2 SNEGSKA (reference sequence). The CDR3 spells CSASSQGNTEAFF. The DNA for the CDR3 is TGCAGTGCAAGCTCCCAGGGGAACACTGAAGCTTTCTTT.